A selection of T cell receptor beta chains follows, all from one sample in a study of T cell repertoires in cytomegalovirus infection. In TCRdb, the reads were re-called with MiXCR into one record per CDR3 protein. Of approximately 990,000 distinct CDR3 sequences listed, 31% are singletons. No antigen has been assigned to these receptors. The material sequenced was cultured CD8+ T cells from PBMCs, taken from culture after CMV antigen stimulation. Receptors were obtained from a human donor in good health (CMV status not recorded). Some clones in this sample may be carry-over from other donors' samples. The CDR3 runs from the conserved cysteine through the conserved F or W. A D gene is named only where the DNA matches it firmly.

>NA|TRBJ2-2|TRBV7-2
CASSPRQGYGELFF
>NA|TRBJ1-5|TRBV25-1
CASSASATVNQPQHF
>NA|TRBJ1-1|TRBV12-5
CASGFLLGKTEQSTEAFF
>NA|TRBJ2-5|TRBV11-1
CASSQWGETQYF
>NA|TRBJ2-1|TRBV4-3
CASSQLFTGSNEQFF
>NA|TRBJ1-2|TRBV10-1
CASSESVGIGYTF
>NA|TRBJ1-4|TRBV7-9
CASSLPYF
>TRBD1|TRBJ1-6|TRBV2
CAAQGGGDYNSPLHF
>NA|TRBJ1-5|TRBV5-6
CASSFRDDYQPQHF
>NA|TRBJ1-2|TRBV28
CASSLTYHGRDGYGYTF
>NA|TRBJ2-1|TRBV27
CASSPTGTQSNEQFF
>NA|TRBJ1-3|TRBV5-6
CASSFGQGSSGNTIYF
>TRBD2|TRBJ2-2|TRBV28
CASSQGAGGPLVYAGELFF
>TRBD1|TRBJ2-3|TRBV7-2
CASSLLQGGTDTQYF